The text below deals with one T cell receptor beta chain. This sample is drawn from a study of CDR3 diversity in severe acne. TCRdb recomputed calls from the PCR reads with MiXCR, one row per CDR3 protein. The table lists around 100,000 distinct CDR3 sequences, roughly 51% of them singletons. This receptor was identified in a male donor with acne. Material: blood.

The CDR3 sequence is CSARPLGGGEQYF. The CDR3, as DNA: TGCAGTGCTAGACCCTTAGGGGGGGGGGAGCAGTACTTC. The V gene is TRBV20-1, the J gene TRBJ2-7, with D possibly being TRBD2 (7 bases). CDR3 size: 13 residues. V was shortened by 2 bases and J by 7 bases, with 15 bases between the two germline ends. Germline V lookup: CDR1 DFQATT, CDR2 SNEGSKA (reference sequence).